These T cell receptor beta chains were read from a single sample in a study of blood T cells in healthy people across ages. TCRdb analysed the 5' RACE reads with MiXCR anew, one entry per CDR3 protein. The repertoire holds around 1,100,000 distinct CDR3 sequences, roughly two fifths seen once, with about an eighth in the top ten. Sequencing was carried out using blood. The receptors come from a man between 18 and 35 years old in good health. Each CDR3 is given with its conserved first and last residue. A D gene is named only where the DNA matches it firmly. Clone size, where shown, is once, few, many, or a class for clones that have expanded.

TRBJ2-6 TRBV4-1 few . TGCGCCAGCAGCCCCCTCCGTATCCACTCTGGGGCCAACGTCCTGACTTTC CASSPLRIHSGANVLTF
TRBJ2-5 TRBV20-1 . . TGCAGTGCTAGCAGGACAGCTTCTGGGCAGTACTTC CSASRTASGQYF
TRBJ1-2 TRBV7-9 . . TGTGCCAGCAGCAGCGGGGCCCATAACTATGGCTACACCTTC CASSSGAHNYGYTF
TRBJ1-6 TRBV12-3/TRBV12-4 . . TGTGCCAGCAGTTTAAATCCACAGGGAAATTCACCCATCCACTTT CASSLNPQGNSPIHF
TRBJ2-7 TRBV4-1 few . TGCGCCAGCAGCCAAGACCGTGGCTACTCCTACGAGCAGTACTTC CASSQDRGYSYEQYF
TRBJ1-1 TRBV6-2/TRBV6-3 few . TGTGCCAGCAGTTACCAGGGAGGGGAGAACACTGAAGCTTTCTTT CASSYQGGENTEAFF
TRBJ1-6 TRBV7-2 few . TGTGCCAGCAGCGACGCCGGGGGTCTTAGTTCACCCCTCCACTTT CASSDAGGLSSPLHF
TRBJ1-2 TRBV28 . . TGTGCCAGCAGTTCCTTCCCCTATGGCTACACCTTC CASSSFPYGYTF
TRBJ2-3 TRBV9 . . TGTGCCAGTGCGGCAGGGGCTGTTCGCACAGATACGCAGTATTTT CASAAGAVRTDTQYF
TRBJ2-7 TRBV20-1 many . TGCAGTGCTAGAGGTGGTCTACCACCCTACGAGCAGTACTTC CSARGGLPPYEQYF
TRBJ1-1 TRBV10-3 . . TGTGCCATCAGTGGAAGTAGCGGAGGGGGGAACACTGAAGCTTTCTTT CAISGSSGGGNTEAFF
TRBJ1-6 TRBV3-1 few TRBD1 TGTGCCAGCAGCCAAGATTCCGGGACAGGGAATTCACCCCTCCACTTT CASSQDSGTGNSPLHF
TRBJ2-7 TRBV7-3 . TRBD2 TGTGCCAGCAGTCCCGAAGGGGTGGGTCTACTAGCGGGGAACTACGAGCAGTACTTC CASSPEGVGLLAGNYEQYF
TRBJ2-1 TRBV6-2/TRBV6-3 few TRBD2 TGTGCCAGCAGTGGGACTAGCGCGTACAATGAGCAGTTCTTC CASSGTSAYNEQFF
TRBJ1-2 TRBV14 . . TGTGCCAGCAGCCCTCCCGGGACCTATGGCTACACCTTC CASSPPGTYGYTF
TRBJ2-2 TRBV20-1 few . TGCAGTGCTAGAGACCGGGGCAAGGGGAACACCGGGGAGCTGTTTTTT CSARDRGKGNTGELFF
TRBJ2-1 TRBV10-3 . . TGTGCCATCAGTGAGTCGGACTCCTACAATGAGCAGTTCTTC CAISESDSYNEQFF
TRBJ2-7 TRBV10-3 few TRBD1 TGTGCCTCCAGGGGGCTCGCTACCTACGAGCAGTACTTC CASRGLATYEQYF
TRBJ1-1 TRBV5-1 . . TGCGCCAGCAGCTTGGCCGTTGGGGACCCGGCCGGGACTGAAGCTTTCTTT CASSLAVGDPAGTEAFF
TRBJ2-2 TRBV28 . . TGTGCCAGCAGCTCAACAAACACCGGGGAGCTGTTTTTT CASSSTNTGELFF
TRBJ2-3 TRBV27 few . TGTGCCAGCAGTTTGTGGTCTAGCACAGATACGCAGTATTTT CASSLWSSTDTQYF
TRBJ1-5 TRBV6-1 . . TGTGCCAGCAGCCACAGGGTGGATGGGAATCAGCCCCAGCATTTT CASSHRVDGNQPQHF
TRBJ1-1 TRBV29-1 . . TGCAGCGTTGGCAGGGGCCCTGAAGCTTTCTTT CSVGRGPEAFF
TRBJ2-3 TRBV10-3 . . TGTGCCATCAGTGTCGACGGTGCAGATACGCGGTATTTT CAISVDGADTRYF
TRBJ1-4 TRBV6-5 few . TGTGCCAGCTCAATGGGGGAAAAACTGTTTTTT CASSMGEKLFF
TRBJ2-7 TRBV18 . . TGTGCCAGCTCACCGATAGTCATGGGACGGATAACCTACGAGCAGTACTTC CASSPIVMGRITYEQYF
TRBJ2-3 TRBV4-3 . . TGCGCCAGCAGCCAAGAGGCGCGCCCTAGCACAGATACGCAGTATTTT CASSQEARPSTDTQYF
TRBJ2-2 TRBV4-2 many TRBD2 TGTGCCAGCAGCCAAAATCCTCCGGGACTAGCGGGGGGTAACACCGGGGAGCTGTTTTTT CASSQNPPGLAGGNTGELFF
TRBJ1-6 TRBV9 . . TGTGCCAGCAGCGTAGGCGGCAACTCCTATAATTCACCCCTCCACTTT CASSVGGNSYNSPLHF
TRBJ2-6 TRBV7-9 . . TGTGCCAGCACAGAAGTGAGCTCTGGGGCCAACGTCCTGACTTTC CASTEVSSGANVLTF
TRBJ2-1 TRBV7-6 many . TGTGCCAGCAGCTTAGCGCCAGGTCGCGATGAGCAGTTCTTC CASSLAPGRDEQFF